These 29 T cell receptor beta chains came from one sample sequenced in a study of T cell changes during pregnancy in multiple sclerosis. TCRdb's copy holds only in-frame clones and misses some; the assay was immunoSEQ multiplex PCR. The sample has about 40,000 clones; around 94% are singletons. Material: peripheral blood, obtained in the third trimester of pregnancy. These TCRs come from a female donor with multiple sclerosis, enrolled in a pregnancy study.

CDR3 sequence (DNA): TGTGCCAGCAGCTTAGCGGGTAGCGCCCTCACAGATACGCAGTATTTT. Amino acids: CASSLAGSALTDTQYF. The chain uses TRBV7-8 and TRBJ2-3, with D possibly TRBD2 on 5 matching bases. Trimming left V 0 bases short and J 2 bases short, with 12 bases between. The CDR3 runs 16 residues. The V gene's germline CDR1 is SGHVS and CDR2 FQNEAQ.

The V gene is TRBV7-3, the J gene TRBJ2-1; D unclear. This CDR3 comprises 15 residues. The germline V and J ends were trimmed by 2 bases and 2 bases, with 10 bases remaining between them. Germline CDR1 reads SGHTA; CDR2 reads FQGTGA. CDR3 amino acids: CASSLQALPYNEQFF. The CDR3, as DNA: TGTGCCAGCAGCTTACAAGCCCTACCCTACAATGAGCAGTTCTTC.

The CDR3 loop is CASSPRTGRNTEAFF. The CDR3 bases are TGTGCCAGCAGCCCCCGGACAGGGAGGAACACTGAAGCTTTCTTT. J is TRBJ1-1 and V is TRBV5-8; 8 positions match TRBD1. CDR3 length: 15 amino acids. Germline CDR1 reads SGHTS; CDR2 reads YDEGEE. The ends lost 4 bases at V and 1 base at J; junction bases unmatched: 6.

The V call is TRBV28, the J call TRBJ2-7; D remains unclear. The CDR3 loop spans 10 amino acids. Per germline, CDR1 MDHEN and CDR2 SYDVKM. The ends were cut back, 6 bases at V and 2 bases at J, with 2 bases in the middle. CDR3 sequence: CASSAYEQYF. Written as DNA, the CDR3 is TGTGCCAGCAGCGCCTACGAGCAGTACTTC.

In its sample, this clone was seen a few times. V gene TRBV2 combines with J gene TRBJ2-7, with 11 bases fitting TRBD2. The germline CDR1 and CDR2 sequences are SNHLY and FYNNEI. The CDR3 is made up of 14 amino acids. With 7 bases clipped from V and 4 bases from J, the junction kept 6 bases outside the gene matches. Written as DNA, the CDR3 is TGTGCCAGCAAGGGCGGGACTAGCGGTTACGAGCAGTACTTC. This encodes CASKGGTSGYEQYF.

The gene calls are TRBV5-1 and TRBJ1-2; 7 bases are a match to TRBD1. This CDR3 contains 16 residues. J gave up 4 bases and V 3 bases, and 12 bases lay outside the gene matches. In germline, CDR1 is SGHRS, CDR2 YFSETQ. The CDR3 coding sequence is TGCGCCAGCAGCTCGCCCAATTCAGGGGGTAGCTATGGCTACACCTTC. This codes for CASSSPNSGGSYGYTF.

The chain combines TRBV6-5 with TRBJ1-2; no definite D call. Trimming stripped 6 bases from V and 3 bases from J, with 14 bases between. The CDR3 totals 14 residues. Germline CDR1 reads MNHEY; CDR2 reads SVGAGI. Written as DNA, the CDR3 is TGTGCCAGCAGCCGCGGGAGCGGTCACTATGGCTACACCTTC. Residues: CASSRGSGHYGYTF.

The V and J genes are TRBV19 and TRBJ2-1, with 7 bases lining up with TRBD2. The germline CDR1 and CDR2 sequences are LNHDA and SQIVND (reference sequence). This CDR3 spans 16 amino acids. Trimming removed 4 bases from V and 7 bases from J; junction bases left unmatched: 13. DNA of the CDR3: TGTGCCAGTAGTACCCGGACTAGGTCATTAGGAAATGAGCAGTTCTTC. Translating it yields CASSTRTRSLGNEQFF.

A single count supports this clone. The chain combines TRBV11-2 with TRBJ2-3; D is unresolved. The V gene's germline CDR1 is SGHAT and CDR2 FQNNGV. CDR3 length equals 15 residues. V lost 3 bases, J lost 1 base, and 11 bases lay in between. CDR3 coding DNA: TGTGCCAGCAGCTTTAGTGGTTACGGCACAGATACGCAGTATTTT. Translating gives CASSFSGYGTDTQYF.

This rearrangement joins TRBV19 to TRBJ1-2, with 9 bases matching TRBD1. The CDR3 has 15 residues. Germline CDR1 reads LNHDA; CDR2 reads SQIVND (reference sequence). J lost 2 bases, V lost 7 bases, and 8 bases had no gene match. The DNA of the CDR3 is TGTGCCAGTACCGTGGACAGGGGCGTCAACTATGGCTACACCTTC. Amino acid sequence: CASTVDRGVNYGYTF.

The rearrangement links TRBV6-6 to TRBJ1-3; D perhaps matches TRBD1 (5 bases). This CDR3 region has 15 residues. The germline V gene encodes CDR1 MNHNY and CDR2 SVGAGI (reference sequence). Between the trimmed V and J ends, which lost 2 bases and 3 bases, there was a span of 11 bases. CDR3 sequence reads: CASSYGGENGNTIYF. CDR3 nucleotide sequence: TGTGCCAGCAGTTACGGGGGGGAGAATGGAAACACCATATATTTT.

The rearrangement joins TRBV6-1 to TRBJ2-7, with 7 bases identical to TRBD2. In germline, CDR1 is MNHNS, CDR2 SASEGT. Trimming removed 3 bases from V and 5 bases from J; junction bases left unmatched: 10. This CDR3 is 15 amino acids long. The CDR3 here is CASSDPSGGRDEQYF. The CDR3, as DNA: TGTGCCAGCAGTGACCCATCTGGAGGGAGGGACGAGCAGTACTTC.

This chain connects TRBV9 to TRBJ2-7; tentative D call: TRBD1 (6 bases). From germline, CDR1 is SGDLS and CDR2 YYNGEE. This CDR3 has 13 residues. The germline V and J ends were trimmed by 0 bases and 6 bases, with 10 bases remaining between them. In DNA, the CDR3 is TGTGCCAGCAGCGTAGCAACGACAGGCGAGCAGTACTTC. Protein sequence: CASSVATTGEQYF. The full variable domain, rest sourced from reference TRBV9 and TRBJ2-7, is DSGVTQTPKHLITATGQRVTLRCSPRSGDLSVYWYQQSLDQGLQFLIQYYNGEERAKGNILERFSAQQFPDLHSELNLSSLELGDSALYFCASSVATTGEQYFGPGTRLTVT.

The J gene is TRBJ1-5, the V gene TRBV11-2; D is ambiguous. V lost 5 bases and J lost 1, with 12 bases in between. The CDR3 runs 15 residues. The germline V gene has CDR1 SGHAT and CDR2 FQNNGV. CDR3 nucleotides: TGTGCCAGCAGCCCCTCGGGTGACAGCAATCAGCCCCAGCATTTT. Residues: CASSPSGDSNQPQHF.

The DNA for the CDR3 is TGTGCCAGCAGCAAAAGGGGGACAGGCGGAGGCGACTACGAGCAGTACTTC. It translates to CASSKRGTGGGDYEQYF. The rearrangement joins TRBV21-1 to TRBJ2-7; the table's D call of TRBD1 was not tested on the DNA. TRBV21-1 is a known pseudogene. This CDR3 is 17 amino acids long.

In the case of this clone: Its ends do not fully match the called genes, so a read error is possible. CDR3 sequence reads: CASSQGVRAGYEQYF. The CDR3 bases are TGCGCCAGCAGCCAAGGGGTCAGGGCGGGATACGAGCAGTACTTC. The chain is built from TRBV5-4 and TRBJ2-7; D is perhaps TRBD2 (6 bases). From germline, CDR1 is SGHNT and CDR2 YYREEE (reference sequence). The CDR3 spans 15 residues.

As DNA, the CDR3 is TGTGCCAGCCGCCGCGACAGGGACTCTGGGGCCAACGTCCTGACTTTC. This sequence encodes CASRRDRDSGANVLTF. V usage is TRBV28 and J usage is TRBJ2-6; 7 bases align to TRBD1. This CDR3 has 16 amino acids. Unmatched junction bases numbered 7, after V lost 8 bases and J lost 0 bases. Germline loops: CDR1 MDHEN, CDR2 SYDVKM.

This chain connects TRBV28 to TRBJ2-7; 7 bases map to TRBD1. Germline assignment: CDR1 MDHEN and CDR2 SYDVKM. The ends lost 6 bases at V and 1 base at J; junction bases unmatched: 6. The CDR3 runs to 14 residues. In nucleotides, the CDR3 is TGTGCCAGCAGCCCCCAGGGGGTGTCCTACGAGCAGTACTTC. Translating gives CASSPQGVSYEQYF.

This sequence joins TRBV28 and TRBJ1-4; no firm D call. Germline values: CDR1 MDHEN, CDR2 SYDVKM. Trimming shortened V by 6 bases and J by 10 bases, and 9 bases separated the two germline ends. The CDR3 extends over 11 amino acids. The CDR3 is CASSKTGKLFF. For the CDR3, the DNA is TGTGCCAGCAGCAAGACGGGAAAACTGTTTTTT.

The rearrangement links TRBV7-2 to TRBJ2-2; 12 bases line up with TRBD2. Per the germline V gene, CDR1 is SGHTA and CDR2 is FQGNSA. CDR3 length equals 15 residues. Unmatched junction bases numbered 3, after V lost 5 bases and J lost 5 bases. The CDR3 DNA sequence: TGTGCCAGCAGCCCGGGACTAGCGGGTACCGGGGAGCTGTTTTTT. It is translated as CASSPGLAGTGELFF.

The CDR3 sequence: CASTSRGASYEQYF. CDR3 nucleotides: TGTGCCAGCACCAGCCGGGGAGCCTCCTACGAGCAGTACTTC. J is TRBJ2-7 and V is TRBV11-2; a possible D gene is TRBD2 (5 bases). This CDR3 has 14 residues. Between the trimmed V and J ends, which lost 7 bases and 0 bases, there was a span of 13 bases. Germline V gene sequence: CDR1 SGHAT, CDR2 FQNNGV. Full variable domain (missing parts from reference TRBV11-2 and TRBJ2-7): EAGVAQSPRYKIIEKRQSVAFWCNPISGHATLYWYQQILGQGPKLLIQFQNNGVVDDSQLPKDRFSAERLKGVDSTLKIQPAKLEDSAVYLCASTSRGASYEQYFGPGTRLTVT.

The rearrangement links TRBV5-4 to TRBJ1-3; D ambiguous. Trimming pared 1 base from V and 3 bases from J, leaving 11 bases between. The CDR3 is 15 amino acids. Looked up from germline, CDR1 is SGHNT and CDR2 is YYREEE (reference sequence). CDR3 DNA sequence: TGTGCCAGCAGCTTGCGTCGCTCCGGTGGAAACACCATATATTTT. Protein product: CASSLRRSGGNTIYF.

V and J are TRBV9 and TRBJ1-2; 9 positions agree with TRBD1. Germline CDR1 is SGDLS and CDR2 is YYNGEE. The CDR3 has 15 amino acids. J lost 5 bases, V lost 3 bases, and 8 bases had no gene match. The DNA for the CDR3 is TGTGCCAGCAGCGGAGAGGGACAGGGAAAATATGGCTACACCTTC. Translation: CASSGEGQGKYGYTF. The full variable domain, completed using reference TRBV9 and TRBJ1-2, is DSGVTQTPKHLITATGQRVTLRCSPRSGDLSVYWYQQSLDQGLQFLIQYYNGEERAKGNILERFSAQQFPDLHSELNLSSLELGDSALYFCASSGEGQGKYGYTFGSGTRLTVV.

The rearrangement joins TRBV6-5 to TRBJ2-2, with 9 nucleotides matching TRBD1. V was clipped by 4 bases and J by 4 bases; unmatched bases: 4. The CDR3 extends over 15 amino acids. Germline V gives CDR1 MNHEY, CDR2 SVGAGI. DNA of the CDR3: TGTGCCAGCAGTTCGAACAGGGGGCTCACCGGGGAGCTGTTTTTT. Encoded protein: CASSSNRGLTGELFF.

The chain links TRBV10-3 to TRBJ2-6, with TRBD1 as a possible D gene (5 bases). The CDR3 has 15 residues. Between the trimmed V and J ends, which lost 10 bases and 4 bases, there was a span of 17 bases. From germline, CDR1 is ENHRY and CDR2 SYGVKD. This CDR3 is CATQSRAQGANVLTF. CDR3 sequence (DNA): TGTGCCACACAGTCCAGGGCGCAAGGGGCCAACGTCCTGACTTTC.

The genes are TRBV7-9 and TRBJ1-2; 8 bases fit TRBD1. Per the germline V gene, CDR1 is SEHNR and CDR2 is FQNEAQ (reference sequence). With V trimmed by 5 bases and J by 3 bases, 11 bases remained unmatched. This CDR3 spans 16 amino acids. The CDR3 sequence is CASSPLARTGHYGYTF. As DNA, the CDR3 is TGTGCCAGCAGCCCCTTGGCCAGGACAGGGCACTATGGCTACACCTTC. The whole variable domain, remainder taken from reference TRBV7-9 and TRBJ1-2, is DTGVSQNPRHKITKRGQNVTFRCDPISEHNRLYWYRQTLGQGPEFLTYFQNEAQLEKSRLLSDRFSAERPKGSFSTLEIQRTEQGDSAMYLCASSPLARTGHYGYTFGSGTRLTVV.

The chain combines TRBV28 with TRBJ2-3; 12 bases fit TRBD2. This CDR3 contains 15 residues. V gave up 3 bases and J gave up 4 bases; unmatched junction bases: 2. Germline V lookup: CDR1 MDHEN, CDR2 SYDVKM. CDR3 sequence: CASSFPSGGADTQYF. In nucleotides, the CDR3 is TGTGCCAGCAGTTTCCCTAGCGGGGGGGCAGATACGCAGTATTTT.

This chain connects TRBV19 to TRBJ2-1; 9 bases align to TRBD2. Germline V CDR1 and CDR2: LNHDA, SQIVND (reference sequence). V was clipped by 4 bases and J by 5 bases; unmatched bases: 12. This CDR3 spans 17 amino acids. The CDR3 region has the DNA TGTGCCAGTAGTAACCGTGCGACTAGCGGATACGACAATGAGCAGTTCTTC. Protein sequence: CASSNRATSGYDNEQFF.

V usage is TRBV5-1 and J usage is TRBJ2-3; a weak D match, TRBD2 (6 bases). CDR3 length: 15 amino acids. The V end was cut by 0 bases, the J end by 4 bases, with 12 bases between. Per germline, CDR1 SGHRS and CDR2 YFSETQ. CDR3 nucleotide sequence: TGCGCCAGCAGCTTGGTTCCCACGGGAGCAGATACGCAGTATTTT. Its protein is CASSLVPTGADTQYF.